This T cell receptor (beta chain) was documented in a study of blood T cell repertoires in COVID-19. Authors' analysis steps: Amplification from reference gene primers served as the basis for estimated nucleated cell counts. The data were produced by immunoSEQ multiplex PCR, yet TCRdb's version contains in-frame clones alone and is incomplete. V, J and clone size reflect that table, while D and trimming were determined from the DNA. The repertoire includes around 250,000 clones, around 93% of them detected once, and approximately 1.3% sits in the top ten. Trimming cost V 6 bases and J 7 bases, with 16 bases left between them. Germline V lookup: CDR1 SNHLY, CDR2 FYNNEI. The CDR3 totals 13 residues.

Sequenced: PBMCs or T cells enriched from blood (not recorded which). The receptor's source is a human donor in a cohort exposed to, infected with or recovered from COVID-19 (not recorded which). The donor label of this sample is uncertain. The chain joins TRBV2 to TRBJ2-7, with D possibly being TRBD2 (6 bases). In DNA form, the CDR3 reads TGTGCCAGCAGCGAGCGGACGGCGGGGGAGCAGTACTTC. The encoded protein is CASSERTAGEQYF.